This TCR beta chain is from a study of glioma-infiltrating T cells. Study-level points and caveats: Tissue and blood shared very few CDR3 sequences.

Germline CDR1 and CDR2: MGHRA and YSYEKL. The CDR3 is made up of 14 amino acids. Trimming took 3 bases from V and 2 from J, leaving 11 bases between them. Points on this clonotype: What it recognizes is unknown.

Amplification of TCR alpha and beta CDR3 regions from RNA used iRepertoire nested multiplex PCR. TCRdb re-analysed the multiplex PCR reads in MiXCR, keeping a single row per CDR3 protein. The repertoire includes more than 85,000 distinct CDR3 sequences, less than 30% of them detected once, and about 30% sits in the top ten. The chain combines TRBV4-1 with TRBJ2-7; maybe TRBD1 (6 bases). Sequenced material: glioma tissue, nonneoplastic brain tissue, or PBMCs (not recorded which). This TCR derives from a human donor with low-grade glioma or glioblastoma, undergoing nonglioma brain surgery, or in good health (not recorded which). CDR3 loop: CASSHKQGTYEQYF. The CDR3 DNA reads TGCGCCAGCAGCCATAAACAGGGAACCTACGAGCAGTACTTC.